Below, 26 T cell receptor beta chains from the same sample are listed, as sequenced in a study of T cell repertoires in cytomegalovirus infection. TCRdb reprocessed the reads via MiXCR and lists one record per CDR3 protein. This repertoire shows about 160,000 distinct CDR3 sequences, over 15% found once; its top ten account for roughly a sixth. The sample was CD8+ T cells from PBMCs. These receptors were obtained from a human donor in good health (CMV status not recorded). Some clones in this sample may be carry-over from other donors' samples.

V usage is TRBV11-1 and J usage is TRBJ1-1; perhaps TRBD1 as D (5 bases). CDR1 SGHAT and CDR2 FQDESV come from the germline V gene (reference sequence). Trimming took off 0 bases at V and 5 bases at J, with 19 bases between the two ends. The CDR3 loop spans 17 amino acids. CDR3 protein: CASSLAPGGLRLTEAFF. The CDR3 bases are TGTGCCAGCAGCTTAGCGCCGGGGGGATTACGGCTAACTGAAGCTTTCTTT.

The V gene is TRBV7-3, the J gene TRBJ2-1; D remains unclear. This CDR3 comprises 15 residues. Trimming shortened V by 0 bases and J by 0 bases, and 6 bases separated the two germline ends. Germline V gene lookup returns CDR1 SGHTA and CDR2 FQGTGA. The CDR3 region has the DNA TGTGCCAGCAGCTTAACGCCTAGCTCCTACAATGAGCAGTTCTTC. It specifies CASSLTPSSYNEQFF.

This rearrangement joins TRBV28 to TRBJ2-7; D is perhaps TRBD2 (7 bases). The CDR3 loop spans 16 amino acids. CDR1 is MDHEN, CDR2 SYDVKM, per germline. V was trimmed by 7 bases and J by 0 bases, leaving 19 bases between them. The CDR3 is CASNPGGGRSSYEQYF. The CDR3 DNA reads as TGTGCCAGCAACCCCGGCGGGGGCAGAAGCTCCTACGAGCAGTACTTC.

The rearrangement joins TRBV7-6 to TRBJ2-2; TRBD2 might be the D (6 bases). Germline CDR1 SGHVS, CDR2 FNYEAQ. The CDR3 covers 15 residues. V lost 2 bases and J lost 4, with 11 bases in between. CDR3 residues: CASSLRLGGTGELFF. The CDR3 nucleotides read TGTGCCAGCAGCTTACGGTTGGGGGGCACCGGGGAGCTGTTTTTT.

The rearrangement uses TRBV6-2 or TRBV6-3 and TRBJ2-7; the D is unclear. The ends were cut back, 6 bases at V and 3 bases at J, with 6 bases in the middle. Per germline, CDR1 MNHEY and CDR2 SVGEGT. The CDR3 is 11 amino acids. The CDR3 reads CASRTNYEQYF. The CDR3 DNA reads as TGTGCCAGCAGGACCAACTACGAGCAGTACTTC.

This chain joins TRBV11-2 and TRBJ2-7; 8 bases line up with TRBD1. V lost 1 base, J lost 0 bases, and 8 bases stayed unmatched. The CDR3 covers 17 residues. Germline CDR1 SGHAT, CDR2 FQNNGV. The CDR3 region is CASSLVGPGTGSYEQYF. The CDR3 nucleotides read TGTGCCAGCAGCTTAGTAGGTCCCGGGACAGGCTCCTACGAGCAGTACTTC.

J is TRBJ2-2 and V is TRBV9; D may be TRBD1 (5 bases). Looked up from germline, CDR1 is SGDLS and CDR2 is YYNGEE. This CDR3 contains 15 residues. Trimming pared 1 base from V and 4 bases from J, leaving 11 bases between. The CDR3 nucleotides read TGTGCCAGCAGCGTAACACAGGTCGGCACCGGGGAGCTGTTTTTT. It translates to CASSVTQVGTGELFF.

This clonotype was detected only a few times. The chain couples TRBV4-3 to TRBJ2-3; 9 bases are a match to TRBD2. The CDR3 consists of 17 residues. Germline CDR1 reads LGHNA; CDR2 reads YSLEER. The ends lost 0 bases at V and 4 bases at J; junction bases unmatched: 8. The CDR3 reads CASSQERAGGPSDTQYF. The CDR3 nucleotides are TGCGCCAGCAGCCAAGAAAGGGCGGGGGGGCCATCAGATACGCAGTATTTT.

This clonotype has more than one count but fewer than ten. V and J are TRBV7-2 and TRBJ2-7, with D possibly being TRBD2 (5 bases). V lost 0 bases and J 0 bases, leaving 15 bases between the germline ends. This CDR3 has 17 amino acids. CDR1 SGHTA and CDR2 FQGNSA come from the germline V gene. In nucleotides, the CDR3 is TGTGCCAGCAGCTTAGCAGGCGGGCGGACCTACTCCTACGAGCAGTACTTC. Encoded protein: CASSLAGGRTYSYEQYF. Combining the CDR3 with reference TRBV7-2 and TRBJ2-7 gives the whole variable domain GAGVSQSPSNKVTEKGKDVELRCDPISGHTALYWYRQSLGQGLEFLIYFQGNSAPDKSGLPSDRFSAERTGGSVSTLTIQRTQQEDSAVYLCASSLAGGRTYSYEQYFGPGTRLTVT.

This clonotype came up a few times. A much larger clone differs from this one at a single base, so this may be a read error. V is TRBV7-2 and J is TRBJ2-5; D is possibly TRBD2 (7 bases). The CDR3 consists of 15 residues. Germline-derived CDR1 and CDR2 are SGHTA and FQGNSA. The CDR3: CDSTPSWGGRETQYF. CDR3 nucleotides: TGTGACAGCACCCCGAGTTGGGGGGGGCGGGAGACCCAGTACTTC.

The rearrangement links TRBV7-9 to TRBJ2-1; possibly TRBD1 for D (5 bases). CDR3 length: 13 residues. Germline V CDR1 and CDR2: SEHNR, FQNEAQ (reference sequence). The germline V and J ends were trimmed by 10 bases and 2 bases, with 12 bases remaining between them. The CDR3 sequence is CATGQSTYNEQFF. The CDR3 coding sequence is TGTGCCACCGGACAATCCACCTACAATGAGCAGTTCTTC.

This chain connects TRBV6-1 to TRBJ1-6, with D hard to call. V dropped 2 bases and J dropped 5 bases, with 13 bases sitting between them. Germline V gives CDR1 MNHNS, CDR2 SASEGT. This CDR3 region has 16 residues. Written as DNA, the CDR3 is TGTGCCAGCAGTGAAATCGAGTTGGGAAATAATTCACCCCTCCACTTT. Translated, it gives CASSEIELGNNSPLHF.

The chain employs TRBV7-8 and TRBJ2-7; TRBD2 is a possible D gene (7 bases). Germline CDR1 is SGHVS and CDR2 is FQNEAQ. The CDR3 loop spans 13 amino acids. V was trimmed by 10 bases and J by 5 bases, leaving 18 bases between them. The CDR3 reads CATGNRGADEQYF. The CDR3 region has the DNA TGTGCCACCGGAAATCGGGGGGCAGACGAGCAGTACTTC.

This clonotype has a handful of counts. The rearrangement links TRBV6-4 to TRBJ1-5; no clear D. The V gene lost 0 bases and the J gene lost 5 bases, with 11 bases spanning the gap. The CDR3 has 15 amino acids. Germline V gene lookup returns CDR1 MRHNA and CDR2 SNTAGT. CDR3 sequence (DNA): TGTGCCAGCAGTGACTCGGGAGACATGGATCAGCCCCAGCATTTT. The encoded protein is CASSDSGDMDQPQHF.

CDR3 amino acids: CSVEDHRQGGYNEQFF. The CDR3 DNA is TGCAGCGTTGAAGATCATCGTCAGGGAGGCTACAATGAGCAGTTCTTC. V usage is TRBV29-1 and J usage is TRBJ2-1, with D perhaps matching TRBD2 (6 bases). CDR3 length: 16 amino acids. The germline gives CDR1 SQVTM, CDR2 ANQGSEA. The germline V and J ends were trimmed by 0 bases and 3 bases, with 15 bases remaining between them.

The chain is built from TRBV7-8 and TRBJ1-3; D call uncertain. Trimming removed 2 bases from V and 0 bases from J, with 14 bases in between. Germline V gene lookup returns CDR1 SGHVS and CDR2 FQNEAQ. The CDR3 is 17 residues long. The CDR3: CASSLMSAGTSGNTIYF. As DNA, the CDR3 is TGTGCCAGCAGCTTAATGTCGGCGGGAACCTCTGGAAACACCATATATTTT.

This clonotype showed up many times. The genes are TRBV7-9 and TRBJ2-7; D is undetermined. The V end lost 1 base, the J end lost 6 bases, and 7 bases lay between the germline ends. In germline, CDR1 is SEHNR, CDR2 FQNEAQ (reference sequence). The CDR3 runs 12 residues. CDR3 bases: TGTGCCAGCAGCTTAGTCTGGGGCGAGCAGTACTTC. It encodes CASSLVWGEQYF.

The chain couples TRBV12-3 or TRBV12-4 to TRBJ2-1; possibly TRBD1 for D (5 bases). The CDR3 spans 14 residues. V lost 2 bases and J 6 bases, leaving 11 bases between the germline ends. CDR3 DNA: TGTGCCAGCAGTTTATCGGATAGGGGCAATGAGCAGTTCTTC. Its protein is CASSLSDRGNEQFF.

This rearrangement joins TRBV29-1 to TRBJ2-7; D possibly corresponds to TRBD1 (6 bases). The V gene's germline CDR1 is SQVTM and CDR2 ANQGSEA. With 3 bases removed from V and 2 bases from J, the gap between germline ends came to 14 bases. The length of the CDR3 is 14 residues. The DNA of the CDR3 is TGCAGCGTTGAGTTTACAGGGCAGGCCTACGAGCAGTACTTC. Protein: CSVEFTGQAYEQYF.

V is TRBV27 and J is TRBJ2-7, with D possibly TRBD1 on 5 matching bases. CDR1 and CDR2 from the germline V gene are MNHEY and SMNVEV (reference sequence). This CDR3 is 14 amino acids long. The V end was cut by 5 bases, the J end by 0 bases, with 11 bases between. The DNA for the CDR3 is TGTGCCAGCAGTCCCCAGGGAATCTCCTACGAGCAGTACTTC. Translation: CASSPQGISYEQYF.

This clonotype was observed a few times. The chain uses TRBV6-2 or TRBV6-3 and TRBJ2-2; 10 bases are shared with TRBD2. The CDR3 consists of 16 residues. The V gene's germline CDR1 is MNHEY and CDR2 SVGEGT. The trim removed 5 bases at V and 1 base at J, leaving 4 bases unmatched. The CDR3 here is CASSPGLAVNTGELFF. The CDR3 bases are TGTGCCAGCAGTCCCGGACTAGCGGTGAACACCGGGGAGCTGTTTTTT.

This chain joins TRBV6-1 and TRBJ2-6; D unclear. V was trimmed by 0 bases and J by 0 bases, leaving 3 bases between them. The germline V gene encodes CDR1 MNHNS and CDR2 SASEGT. This CDR3 comprises 15 residues. CDR3 DNA: TGTGCCAGCAGTGAAGCGGTCTCTGGGGCCAACGTCCTGACTTTC. Translated, it gives CASSEAVSGANVLTF.

The chain is built from TRBV11-2 and TRBJ2-7; a weak D match, TRBD2 (5 bases). The CDR3 contains 13 residues. V was pared by 7 bases and J by 6 bases, with 16 bases between. The germline CDR1 and CDR2 sequences are SGHAT and FQNNGV. This chain's CDR3 is CASTSIREIEQYF. The DNA of the CDR3 is TGTGCCAGCACCTCAATCCGGGAAATCGAGCAGTACTTC.

CDR3 residues: CSVVTEPNLRNNEQFF. CDR3 coding DNA: TGCAGCGTTGTAACAGAACCCAACCTAAGAAACAATGAGCAGTTCTTC. The chain recombines TRBV29-1 with TRBJ2-1; no firm D call. Germline values: CDR1 SQVTM, CDR2 ANQGSEA. Trimming stripped 4 bases from V and 5 bases from J, with 21 bases between. The CDR3 loop spans 16 amino acids.

This clonotype was picked up a small number of times. This chain's CDR3 is CASSLHRVGYEQYF. In nucleotides, the CDR3 is TGTGCCAGCAGTTTACACAGGGTGGGGTACGAGCAGTACTTC. The chain couples TRBV28 to TRBJ2-7; tentative D call: TRBD1 (6 bases). The CDR3 has 14 amino acids. Germline assignment: CDR1 MDHEN and CDR2 SYDVKM. The germline V and J ends were trimmed by 2 bases and 4 bases, with 12 bases remaining between them.

V and J are TRBV18 and TRBJ2-3; tentatively, D is TRBD1 (5 bases). The CDR3 sequence is 15 residues long. Trimming cost V 2 bases and J 9 bases, with 18 bases left between them. Per germline, CDR1 KGHSH and CDR2 LQKENI. The CDR3, as DNA: TGTGCCAGCTCACCAGTCCAGGGTCGTCTTAAGACGCAGTATTTT. It yields the protein CASSPVQGRLKTQYF.